Here is one T cell receptor (beta chain) with its context. Sequencing used immunoSEQ multiplex PCR; TCRdb keeps in-frame clones, though not all of them. This sample yields approximately 86,000 clones, of which around 81% are seen a single time; more than 6.5% belongs to the top ten. Time point given: pretreatment peripheral blood. The CDR3 spans 13 residues. The V gene's germline CDR1 is MDHEN and CDR2 SYDVKM. Trimming took off 7 bases at V and 8 bases at J, with 17 bases between the two ends. The sample comes from a study of PD-L1 blockade in urothelial cancer. The gene calls are TRBV28 and TRBJ1-2; D is uncertain. The material was PBMCs, obtained around atezolizumab (anti-PD-L1) treatment. The TCR originated in a man aged 40-49 years with urothelial cancer. This CDR3 is CASTPQWRWGYTF. CDR3 nucleotide sequence: TGTGCCAGCACCCCTCAGTGGAGGTGGGGCTACACCTTC.